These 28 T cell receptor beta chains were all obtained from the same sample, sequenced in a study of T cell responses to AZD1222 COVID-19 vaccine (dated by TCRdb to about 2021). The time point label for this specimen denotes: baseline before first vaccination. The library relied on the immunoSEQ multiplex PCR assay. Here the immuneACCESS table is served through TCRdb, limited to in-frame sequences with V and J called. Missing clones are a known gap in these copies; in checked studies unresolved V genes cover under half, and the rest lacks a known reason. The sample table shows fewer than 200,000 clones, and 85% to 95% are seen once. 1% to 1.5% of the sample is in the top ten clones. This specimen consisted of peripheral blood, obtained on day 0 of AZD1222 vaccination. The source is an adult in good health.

CDR3 amino acids: CASSRSLNNSPLHF. The CDR3 coding sequence is TGTGCCAGCAGCCGCTCCCTAAATAATTCACCCCTCCACTTT. The chain carries TRBV2 and TRBJ1-6; D not certain. V was pared by 6 bases and J by 5 bases, with 11 bases between. CDR3 length equals 14 residues. Germline V gene sequence: CDR1 SNHLY, CDR2 FYNNEI. The full variable domain, its missing parts supplied by reference TRBV2 and TRBJ1-6, is EPEVTQTPSHQVTQMGQEVILRCVPISNHLYFYWYRQILGQKVEFLVSFYNNEISEKSEIFDDQFSVERPDGSNFTLKIRSTKLEDSAMYFCASSRSLNNSPLHFGNGTRLTVT.

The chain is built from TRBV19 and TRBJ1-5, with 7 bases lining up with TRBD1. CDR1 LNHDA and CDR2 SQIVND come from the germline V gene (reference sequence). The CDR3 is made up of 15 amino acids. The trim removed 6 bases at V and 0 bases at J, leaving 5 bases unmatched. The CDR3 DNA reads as TGTGCCAGTAGATCACAGGGGTATAGCAATCAGCCCCAGCATTTT. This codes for CASRSQGYSNQPQHF.

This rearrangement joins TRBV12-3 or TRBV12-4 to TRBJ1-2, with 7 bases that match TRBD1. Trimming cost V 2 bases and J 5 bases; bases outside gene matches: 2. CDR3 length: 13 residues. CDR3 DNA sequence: TGTGCCAGCAGTTTATCAGGGGGATATGGCTACACCTTC. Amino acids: CASSLSGGYGYTF.

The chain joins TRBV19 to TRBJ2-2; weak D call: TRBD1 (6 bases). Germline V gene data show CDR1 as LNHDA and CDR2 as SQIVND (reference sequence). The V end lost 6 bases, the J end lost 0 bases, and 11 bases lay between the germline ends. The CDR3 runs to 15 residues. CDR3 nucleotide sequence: TGTGCCAGTAGGGAACAGGGATCGAACACCGGGGAGCTGTTTTTT. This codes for CASREQGSNTGELFF. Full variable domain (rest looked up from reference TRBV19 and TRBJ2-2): DGGITQSPKYLFRKEGQNVTLSCEQNLNHDAMYWYRQDPGQGLRLIYYSQIVNDFQKGDIAEGYSVSREKKESFPLTVTSAQKNPTAFYLCASREQGSNTGELFFGEGSRLTVL.

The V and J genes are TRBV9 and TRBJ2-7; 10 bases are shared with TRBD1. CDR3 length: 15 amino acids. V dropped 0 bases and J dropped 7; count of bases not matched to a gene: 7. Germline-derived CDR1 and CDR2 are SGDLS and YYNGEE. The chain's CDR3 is CASSVGQGAQGEQYF. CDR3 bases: TGTGCCAGCAGCGTAGGACAGGGGGCGCAGGGGGAGCAGTACTTC.

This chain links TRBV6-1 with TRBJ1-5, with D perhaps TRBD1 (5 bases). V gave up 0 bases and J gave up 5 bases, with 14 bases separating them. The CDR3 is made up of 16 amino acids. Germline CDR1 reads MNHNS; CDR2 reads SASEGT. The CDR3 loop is CASSEASWQGDQPQHF. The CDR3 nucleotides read TGTGCCAGCAGTGAAGCAAGTTGGCAGGGTGATCAGCCCCAGCATTTT.

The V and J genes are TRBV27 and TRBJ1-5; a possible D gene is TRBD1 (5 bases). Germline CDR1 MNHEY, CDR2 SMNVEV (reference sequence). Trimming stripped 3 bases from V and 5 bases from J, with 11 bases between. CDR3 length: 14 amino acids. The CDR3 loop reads CASSFEGWDQPQHF. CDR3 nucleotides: TGTGCCAGCAGTTTCGAGGGGTGGGATCAGCCCCAGCATTTT.

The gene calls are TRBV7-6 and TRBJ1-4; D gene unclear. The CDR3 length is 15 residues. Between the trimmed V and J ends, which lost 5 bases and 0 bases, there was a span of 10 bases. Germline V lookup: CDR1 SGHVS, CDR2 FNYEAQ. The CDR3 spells CASSLEPATNEKLFF. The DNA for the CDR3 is TGTGCCAGCAGCCTAGAGCCAGCAACTAATGAAAAACTGTTTTTT.

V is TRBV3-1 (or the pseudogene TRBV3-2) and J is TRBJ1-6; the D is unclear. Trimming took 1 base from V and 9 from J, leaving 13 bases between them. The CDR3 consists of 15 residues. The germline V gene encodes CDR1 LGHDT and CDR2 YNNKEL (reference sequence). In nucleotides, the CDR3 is TGTGCCAGCAGCCAAGGGGCATTCCAAGGTTCACCCCTCCACTTT. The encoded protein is CASSQGAFQGSPLHF.

CDR3 DNA: TGCGCCAGCAGCGGTCGTAGAGGGAGCTCCTATAATTCACCCCTCCACTTT. Translated: CASSGRRGSSYNSPLHF. The chain carries TRBV5-1 and TRBJ1-6; D gene ambiguous. CDR1 and CDR2 from the germline V gene are SGHRS and YFSETQ. CDR3 length equals 17 residues. V lost 4 bases, J lost 0 bases, and 14 bases lay in between.

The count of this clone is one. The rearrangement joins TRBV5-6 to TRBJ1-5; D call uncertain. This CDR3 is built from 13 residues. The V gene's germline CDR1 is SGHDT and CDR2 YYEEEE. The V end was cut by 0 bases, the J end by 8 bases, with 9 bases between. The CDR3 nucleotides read TGTGCCAGCAGCTTGGCCGGCGGAAAGCCCCAGCATTTT. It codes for CASSLAGGKPQHF.

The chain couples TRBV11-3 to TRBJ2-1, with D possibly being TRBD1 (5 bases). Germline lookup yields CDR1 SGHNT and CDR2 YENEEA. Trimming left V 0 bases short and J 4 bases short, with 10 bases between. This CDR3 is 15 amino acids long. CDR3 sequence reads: CASSLDHAGYNEQFF. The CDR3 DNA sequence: TGTGCCAGCAGCTTAGATCATGCAGGGTACAATGAGCAGTTCTTC.

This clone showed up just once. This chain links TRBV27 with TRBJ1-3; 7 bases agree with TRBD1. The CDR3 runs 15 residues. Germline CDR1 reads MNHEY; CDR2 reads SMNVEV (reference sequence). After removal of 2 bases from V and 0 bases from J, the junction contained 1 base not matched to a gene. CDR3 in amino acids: CASSLDRASGNTIYF. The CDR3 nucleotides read TGTGCCAGCAGTTTAGACAGGGCCTCTGGAAACACCATATATTTT.

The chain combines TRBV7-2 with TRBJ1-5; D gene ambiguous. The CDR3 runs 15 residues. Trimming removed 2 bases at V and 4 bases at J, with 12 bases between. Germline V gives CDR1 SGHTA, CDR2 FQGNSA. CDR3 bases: TGTGCCAGCAGCTTATGGCAGGCTACGAATCAGCCCCAGCATTTT. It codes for CASSLWQATNQPQHF.

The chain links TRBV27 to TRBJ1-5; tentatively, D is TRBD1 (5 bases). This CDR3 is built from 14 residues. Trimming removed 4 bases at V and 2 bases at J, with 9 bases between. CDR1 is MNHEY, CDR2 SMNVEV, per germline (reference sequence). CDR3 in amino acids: CASSWGKGNQPQHF. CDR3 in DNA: TGTGCCAGCAGTTGGGGGAAGGGCAATCAGCCCCAGCATTTT.

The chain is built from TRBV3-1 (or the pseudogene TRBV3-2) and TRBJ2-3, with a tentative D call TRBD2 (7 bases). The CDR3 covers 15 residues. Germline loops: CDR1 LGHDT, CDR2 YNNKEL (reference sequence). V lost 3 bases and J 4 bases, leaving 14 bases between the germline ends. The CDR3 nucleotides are TGTGCCAGCAGCCAGGTGGGGGGGGGCGCAGATACGCAGTATTTT. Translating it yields CASSQVGGGADTQYF.

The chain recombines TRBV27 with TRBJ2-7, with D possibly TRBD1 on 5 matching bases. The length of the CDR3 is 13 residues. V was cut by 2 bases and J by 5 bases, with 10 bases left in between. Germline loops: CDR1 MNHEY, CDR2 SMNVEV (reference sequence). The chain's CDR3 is CASSLQGFDEQYF. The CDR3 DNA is TGTGCCAGCAGTTTACAGGGCTTCGACGAGCAGTACTTC.

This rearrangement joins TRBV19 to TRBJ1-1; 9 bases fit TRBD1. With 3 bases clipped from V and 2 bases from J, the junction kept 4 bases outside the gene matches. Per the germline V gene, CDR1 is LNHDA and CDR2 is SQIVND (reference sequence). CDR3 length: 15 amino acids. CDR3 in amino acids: CASSMETGGNTEAFF. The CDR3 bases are TGTGCCAGTAGTATGGAGACAGGGGGTAACACTGAAGCTTTCTTT.

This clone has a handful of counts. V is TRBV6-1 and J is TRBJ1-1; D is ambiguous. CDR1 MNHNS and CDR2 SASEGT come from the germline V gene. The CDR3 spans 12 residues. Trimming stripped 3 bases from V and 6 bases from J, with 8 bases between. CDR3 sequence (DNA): TGTGCCAGCAGTGATACGAGGGCTGAAGCTTTCTTT. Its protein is CASSDTRAEAFF.

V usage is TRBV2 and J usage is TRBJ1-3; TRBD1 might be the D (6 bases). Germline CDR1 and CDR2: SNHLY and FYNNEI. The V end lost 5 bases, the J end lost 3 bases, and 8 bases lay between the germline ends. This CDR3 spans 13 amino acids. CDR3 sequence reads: CASSIGGGNTIYF. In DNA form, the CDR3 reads TGTGCCAGCAGTATAGGGGGTGGAAACACCATATATTTT.

Here the CDR3 reads CASGLRGGSYNEQFF. The CDR3 region has the DNA TGTGCCAGCGGCCTTCGGGGGGGCTCCTACAATGAGCAGTTCTTC. The rearrangement uses TRBV11-2 and TRBJ2-1, with 8 bases aligning to TRBD2. J was trimmed by 0 bases and V by 8 bases; bases with no gene match: 6. The CDR3 loop spans 15 amino acids. CDR1 and CDR2 from the germline V gene are SGHAT and FQNNGV.

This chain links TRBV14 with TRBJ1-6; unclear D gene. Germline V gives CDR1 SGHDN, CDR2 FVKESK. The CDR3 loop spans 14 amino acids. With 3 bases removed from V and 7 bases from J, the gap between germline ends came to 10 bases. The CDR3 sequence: CASSHRDGNSPLHF. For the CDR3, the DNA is TGTGCCAGCAGCCATCGAGACGGCAATTCACCCCTCCACTTT.

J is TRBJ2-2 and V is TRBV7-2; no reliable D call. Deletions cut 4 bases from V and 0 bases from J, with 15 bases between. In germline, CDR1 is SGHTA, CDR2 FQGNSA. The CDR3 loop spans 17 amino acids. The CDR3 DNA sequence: TGTGCCAGCAGCTCCCGCATGGCGACGCCGAACACCGGGGAGCTGTTTTTT. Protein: CASSSRMATPNTGELFF. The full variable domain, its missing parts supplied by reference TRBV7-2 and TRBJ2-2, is GAGVSQSPSNKVTEKGKDVELRCDPISGHTALYWYRQSLGQGLEFLIYFQGNSAPDKSGLPSDRFSAERTGGSVSTLTIQRTQQEDSAVYLCASSSRMATPNTGELFFGEGSRLTVL.

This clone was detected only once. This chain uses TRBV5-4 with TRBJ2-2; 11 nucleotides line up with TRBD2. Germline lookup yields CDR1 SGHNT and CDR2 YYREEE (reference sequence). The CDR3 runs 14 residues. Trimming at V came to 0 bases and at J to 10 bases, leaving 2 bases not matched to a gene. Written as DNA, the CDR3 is TGTGCCAGCAGCTTGGAACTAGCGGGGGAGGAGCTGTTTTTT. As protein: CASSLELAGEELFF. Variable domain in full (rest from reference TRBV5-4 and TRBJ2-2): ETGVTQSPTHLIKTRGQQVTLRCSSQSGHNTVSWYQQALGQGPQFIFQYYREEENGRGNFPPRFSGLQFPNYSSELNVNALELDDSALYLCASSLELAGEELFFGEGSRLTVL.

The CDR3 here is CASSPFGGTINTGELFF. The CDR3 bases are TGTGCCAGCAGCCCCTTTGGTGGCACCATCAACACCGGGGAGCTGTTTTTT. This chain joins TRBV7-7 and TRBJ2-2; no definite D call. The CDR3 spans 17 residues. CDR1 is SSHAT and CDR2 is FNYEAQ in the germline V gene (reference sequence). V gave up 5 bases and J gave up 2 bases, with 18 bases separating them.

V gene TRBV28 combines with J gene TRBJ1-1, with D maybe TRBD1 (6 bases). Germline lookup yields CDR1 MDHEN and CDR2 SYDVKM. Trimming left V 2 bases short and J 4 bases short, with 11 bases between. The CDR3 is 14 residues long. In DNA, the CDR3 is TGTGCCAGCAGTTTAATCCAGGGGTTCACTGAAGCTTTCTTT. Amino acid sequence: CASSLIQGFTEAFF.

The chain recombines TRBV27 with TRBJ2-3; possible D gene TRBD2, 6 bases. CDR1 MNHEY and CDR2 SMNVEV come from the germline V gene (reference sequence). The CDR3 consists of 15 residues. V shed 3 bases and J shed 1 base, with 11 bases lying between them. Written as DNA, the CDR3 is TGTGCCAGCAGTTTTGGGGGGTTGGGCACAGATACGCAGTATTTT. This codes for CASSFGGLGTDTQYF.

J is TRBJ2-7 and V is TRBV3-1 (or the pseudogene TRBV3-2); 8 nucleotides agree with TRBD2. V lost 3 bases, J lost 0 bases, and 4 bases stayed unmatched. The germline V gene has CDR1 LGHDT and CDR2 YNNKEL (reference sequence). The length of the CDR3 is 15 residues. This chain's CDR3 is CASSHSSGTSYEQYF. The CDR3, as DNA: TGTGCCAGCAGCCATAGTAGCGGGACCTCCTACGAGCAGTACTTC.